Sequencing of this T cell receptor beta chain was carried out in a study of cytomegalovirus exposure and HLA in healthy donors. Germline V gene data show CDR1 as SGHRS and CDR2 as YFSETQ. The CDR3 covers 15 residues. V lost 4 bases and J 1 base, leaving 11 bases between the germline ends. PCR amplification relied on 60 Vbeta primers (plus 13 Jbeta primers). Clones were sequenced by immunoSEQ multiplex PCR, and TCRdb holds only the in-frame ones, with some missing. The data hold about 83,000 clones, with roughly 76% observed a single time. The sample was PBMCs. This clonotype originated in a woman aged 25-40 years in good health and CMV-seronegative. The chain joins TRBV5-1 to TRBJ2-2, with D tentatively TRBD2 (5 bases). The CDR3 here is CASSPGSGNTGELFF. CDR3 DNA sequence: TGCGCCAGCAGCCCGGGGAGTGGGAACACCGGGGAGCTGTTTTTT. Complete variable domain (other parts from reference TRBV5-1 and TRBJ2-2): KAGVTQTPRYLIKTRGQQVTLSCSPISGHRSVSWYQQTPGQGLQFLFEYFSETQRNKGNFPGRFSGRQFSNSRSEMNVSTLELGDSALYLCASSPGSGNTGELFFGEGSRLTVL.